This TCR beta chain was sequenced during a study of blood T cell repertoires in COVID-19. Original processing methods: Estimation of nucleated cell counts was performed using reference gene primer amplification. Only in-frame clones appear in the TCRdb table, and some are missing; sequencing was by immunoSEQ multiplex PCR. V and J calls and clone size are given by that table; D and trimming were obtained from the DNA. The table includes about 140,000 clones, approximately 80% detected once. From germline, CDR1 is MNHEY and CDR2 SVGEGT. The CDR3 loop spans 17 amino acids. Trimming took 7 bases from V and 1 from J; bases not matched to a gene: 14.

The rearrangement joins TRBV6-2 or TRBV6-3 to TRBJ1-1; 8 nucleotides match TRBD1. The sequenced material came from peripheral blood. The sequence was obtained from a man in his sixties who had recovered from COVID-19. CDR3 residues: CASTYSPGGASNTEAFF. The CDR3 DNA sequence: TGTGCCAGCACCTACTCTCCAGGGGGCGCGTCGAACACTGAAGCTTTCTTT.